A selection of T cell receptor beta chains follows, all from one sample in a study of beta chain features in type 1 diabetes. Clones were sequenced by immunoSEQ multiplex PCR, and TCRdb holds only the in-frame ones, with some missing. The sample contains hundreds of thousands of clones, less than 20% of which appear only once. Sequencing was performed on naive CD4+ T cells from blood. These receptors were obtained from a man younger than 30 in good health. The CDR3 runs from the conserved cysteine through the conserved F or W. A D gene is named only where the DNA matches it firmly. The size field is filled for only some rows; it gives once, few, many or a size class.

D gene: -; V gene: TRBV11-2; clone size: few; J gene: TRBJ2-2; CDR3 protein: CASGLRAVLTGELFF; CDR3 DNA: TGTGCCAGCGGCCTAAGAGCGGTTCTCACCGGGGAGCTGTTTTTT
D gene: -; V gene: TRBV7-9; clone size: few; J gene: TRBJ2-7; CDR3 protein: CASSPKGDGYEQYF; CDR3 DNA: TGTGCCAGCAGCCCAAAGGGGGACGGCTACGAGCAGTACTTC
D gene: -; V gene: TRBV19; clone size: few; J gene: TRBJ2-4; CDR3 protein: CASSKEGSRGAKNIQYF; CDR3 DNA: TGTGCCAGTAGTAAGGAGGGCAGCCGCGGAGCCAAAAACATTCAGTACTTC
D gene: TRBD2; V gene: TRBV5-1; clone size: few; J gene: TRBJ2-7; CDR3 protein: CASSFGTSAGSSYEQYF; CDR3 DNA: TGCGCCAGCAGCTTCGGGACTAGCGCCGGGAGCTCCTACGAGCAGTACTTC
D gene: -; V gene: TRBV5-1; clone size: -; J gene: TRBJ1-1; CDR3 protein: CASRAGPTNTEAFF; CDR3 DNA: TGCGCCAGCAGAGCCGGACCCACGAACACTGAAGCTTTCTTT
D gene: -; V gene: TRBV7-3; clone size: few; J gene: TRBJ1-6; CDR3 protein: CASSLPNSPLHF; CDR3 DNA: TGTGCCAGCAGCTTACCCAATTCACCCCTCCACTTT
D gene: -; V gene: TRBV4-3; clone size: -; J gene: TRBJ1-4; CDR3 protein: CASSQQGPDEKLFF; CDR3 DNA: TGCGCCAGCAGCCAACAGGGACCTGATGAAAAACTGTTTTTT
D gene: -; V gene: TRBV28; clone size: -; J gene: TRBJ1-2; CDR3 protein: CASSLGQNYGYTF; CDR3 DNA: TGTGCCAGCAGTTTAGGGCAGAACTATGGCTACACCTTC
D gene: -; V gene: TRBV7-2; clone size: few; J gene: TRBJ1-5; CDR3 protein: CASSLQGGNQPQHF; CDR3 DNA: TGTGCCAGCAGCTTACAGGGAGGCAATCAGCCCCAGCATTTT
D gene: TRBD1; V gene: TRBV28; clone size: few; J gene: TRBJ2-7; CDR3 protein: CASRSGQSYEQYF; CDR3 DNA: TGTGCCAGCAGATCGGGACAGTCCTACGAGCAGTACTTC
D gene: -; V gene: TRBV5-1; clone size: -; J gene: TRBJ1-1; CDR3 protein: CASMEGPMNTEAFF; CDR3 DNA: TGCGCCAGCATGGAGGGACCCATGAACACTGAAGCTTTCTTT
D gene: -; V gene: TRBV18; clone size: few; J gene: TRBJ2-7; CDR3 protein: CASSPPADFRGPHEQYF; CDR3 DNA: TGTGCCAGCTCACCCCCCGCTGATTTCCGGGGCCCCCACGAGCAGTACTTC
D gene: TRBD1; V gene: TRBV30; clone size: few; J gene: TRBJ1-6; CDR3 protein: CAWGTAGGNSPLHF; CDR3 DNA: TGTGCCTGGGGGACGGCAGGGGGCAATTCACCCCTCCACTTT
D gene: -; V gene: TRBV5-1; clone size: -; J gene: TRBJ2-3; CDR3 protein: CASSVRDNIADTQYF; CDR3 DNA: TGCGCCAGCAGCGTGAGGGACAATATCGCAGATACGCAGTATTTT
D gene: -; V gene: TRBV4-3; clone size: -; J gene: TRBJ1-2; CDR3 protein: CASSQDWAAKGYTF; CDR3 DNA: TGCGCCAGCAGCCAAGATTGGGCCGCCAAGGGCTACACCTTC
D gene: -; V gene: TRBV2; clone size: few; J gene: TRBJ2-1; CDR3 protein: CASSELYEQFF; CDR3 DNA: TGTGCCAGCAGTGAATTATATGAGCAGTTCTTC
D gene: TRBD1; V gene: TRBV12-5; clone size: many; J gene: TRBJ2-1; CDR3 protein: CASGLGHRQGWEQFF; CDR3 DNA: TGTGCTAGTGGTTTGGGACACCGACAGGGTTGGGAGCAGTTCTTC
D gene: -; V gene: TRBV7-3; clone size: -; J gene: TRBJ2-1; CDR3 protein: CASSLVSNNEQFF; CDR3 DNA: TGTGCCAGCAGCTTAGTCAGCAACAATGAGCAGTTCTTC
D gene: -; V gene: TRBV6-1; clone size: few; J gene: TRBJ1-5; CDR3 protein: CASSEGTLSNQPQHF; CDR3 DNA: TGTGCCAGCAGTGAAGGGACACTCAGCAATCAGCCCCAGCATTTT
D gene: TRBD1; V gene: TRBV5-1; clone size: -; J gene: TRBJ2-3; CDR3 protein: CASSSGTGGTDTQYF; CDR3 DNA: TGCGCCTCCTCATCCGGGACAGGGGGCACAGATACGCAGTATTTT
D gene: -; V gene: TRBV25-1; clone size: once; J gene: TRBJ1-1; CDR3 protein: CASRRRKTEAFF; CDR3 DNA: TGTGCCAGCAGAAGGAGAAAAACTGAAGCTTTCTTT
D gene: TRBD2; V gene: TRBV4-2; clone size: -; J gene: TRBJ2-3; CDR3 protein: CASKMRGDTDTQYF; CDR3 DNA: TGTGCCAGCAAAATGCGGGGGGACACAGATACGCAGTATTTT
D gene: TRBD2; V gene: TRBV7-9; clone size: -; J gene: TRBJ2-7; CDR3 protein: CASSSKLAGNPYEQYF; CDR3 DNA: TGTGCCAGCAGCTCCAAACTAGCGGGTAACCCCTACGAGCAGTACTTC
D gene: TRBD2; V gene: TRBV7-2; clone size: once; J gene: TRBJ2-7; CDR3 protein: CASSRRGLAGAPSYEQYF; CDR3 DNA: TGTGCCAGCAGCCGACGGGGACTAGCGGGAGCCCCCTCCTACGAGCAGTACTTC
D gene: -; V gene: TRBV7-2; clone size: few; J gene: TRBJ2-5; CDR3 protein: CASSADARRGRETQYF; CDR3 DNA: TGTGCCAGCAGCGCCGACGCCAGGAGAGGGAGGGAGACCCAGTACTTC
D gene: -; V gene: TRBV5-1; clone size: -; J gene: TRBJ2-1; CDR3 protein: CASSFRIASYNEQFF; CDR3 DNA: TGCGCCAGCAGCTTCAGGATAGCATCCTACAATGAGCAGTTCTTC
D gene: -; V gene: TRBV28; clone size: few; J gene: TRBJ2-7; CDR3 protein: CASRPSADYEQYF; CDR3 DNA: TGTGCCAGCCGCCCGTCGGCAGACTACGAGCAGTACTTC
D gene: TRBD2; V gene: TRBV11-3; clone size: -; J gene: TRBJ2-1; CDR3 protein: CASSLGGRAGNEQFF; CDR3 DNA: TGTGCCAGCAGCTTGGGCGGGAGGGCCGGTAATGAGCAGTTCTTC
D gene: -; V gene: TRBV7-2; clone size: few; J gene: TRBJ2-1; CDR3 protein: CASSLLAGFSNEQFF; CDR3 DNA: TGTGCCAGCAGCTTACTCGCGGGATTCTCCAATGAGCAGTTCTTC
D gene: -; V gene: TRBV7-3; clone size: -; J gene: TRBJ1-6; CDR3 protein: CASSKQGIDSPLHF; CDR3 DNA: TGTGCCAGCAGCAAACAGGGAATCGATTCACCCCTCCACTTT
D gene: -; V gene: TRBV28; clone size: few; J gene: TRBJ2-3; CDR3 protein: CASMRTDTQYF; CDR3 DNA: TGTGCCAGCATGCGCACAGATACGCAGTATTTT